These 20 T cell receptor beta chains share one sample of origin, sequenced in a study of Graves' ophthalmopathy and Graves' hyperthyroidism. The TCR beta CDR3 regions underwent amplification from RNA transcripts. HTBI primers served in a first-round RT-PCR, which a second-round multiplex PCR followed. TCRdb re-called the multiplex PCR reads with MiXCR, one entry per CDR3 protein. The sample has about 500,000 distinct CDR3 sequences, approximately 15% seen once. The sequenced sample was blood. Source of these receptors: a woman aged 25 to 39 with Graves' ophthalmopathy.

This clonotype was picked up many times. This chain uses TRBV18 with TRBJ2-7; no reliable D call. Trimming removed 0 bases from V and 4 bases from J, with 13 bases in between. CDR1 and CDR2 (germline): KGHSH, LQKENI. The CDR3 sequence is 15 residues long. CDR3 nucleotide sequence: TGTGCCAGCTCACCACCGTCCGGGTCGCGGTACGAGCAGTACTTC. It translates to CASSPPSGSRYEQYF.

This clonotype was picked up many times. This chain links TRBV12-3 or TRBV12-4 with TRBJ1-6; TRBD1 aligns across 7 bases. The CDR3 contains 12 residues. The V segment lost 8 bases and the J segment 8 bases; nucleotides outside the gene matches: 3. The DNA of the CDR3 is TGTGCCAGCGGGGACAGATATTCACCCCTCCACTTT. This sequence encodes CASGDRYSPLHF.

The V and J genes are TRBV18 and TRBJ1-2; no reliable D call. The V gene's germline CDR1 is KGHSH and CDR2 LQKENI. The CDR3 covers 14 residues. The V end lost 2 bases, the J end lost 2 bases, and 9 bases lay between the germline ends. In DNA, the CDR3 is TGTGCCAGCTCACCAATGGACGGAAACTATGGCTACACCTTC. Protein sequence: CASSPMDGNYGYTF.

This clonotype has ten or more counts. The chain has TRBV6-7 and TRBJ1-5, with D unresolved. TRBV6-7 qualifies as an ORF whose function is uncertain. V shed 6 bases and J shed 1 base, with 7 bases lying between them. The CDR3 covers 13 residues. The CDR3 DNA reads TGTGCCAGCAGAATCGCCAGCAATCAGCCCCAGCATTTT. It encodes CASRIASNQPQHF.

This clonotype was counted many times. V usage is TRBV12-3 or TRBV12-4 and J usage is TRBJ1-2; D unresolved. This CDR3 contains 12 residues. Trimming took 4 bases from V and 1 from J, leaving 4 bases between them. CDR3 nucleotides: TGTGCCAGCAGTTGGAATAACTATGGCTACACCTTC. Protein sequence: CASSWNNYGYTF.

This clonotype was seen at least ten times. This rearrangement joins TRBV20-1 to TRBJ1-2; D possibly corresponds to TRBD1 (6 bases). The CDR3 runs to 15 residues. The ends were cut back, 3 bases at V and 5 bases at J, with 19 bases in the middle. Germline V gene lookup returns CDR1 DFQATT and CDR2 SNEGSKA (reference sequence). CDR3 coding DNA: TGCAGTGCTAGCACACCGGGACAAACAAATTATGGCTACACCTTC. This gives the protein CSASTPGQTNYGYTF.

This clonotype was seen ten or more times. V is TRBV20-1 and J is TRBJ2-5, with D possibly matching TRBD1 (6 bases). Germline V gives CDR1 DFQATT, CDR2 SNEGSKA (reference sequence). V lost 0 bases to trimming and J lost 4 bases, with 6 bases between them. The CDR3 is 12 residues long. CDR3 bases: TGCAGTGCTAGAGAAGGGGGAGAGACCCAGTACTTC. The encoded protein is CSAREGGETQYF.

This clonotype was seen more than once but under ten times. V is TRBV12-5 and J is TRBJ2-7, with D tentatively TRBD1 or TRBD2 (6 bases each). The germline CDR1 and CDR2 sequences are LGHNT and FRNRAP. The CDR3 loop spans 13 amino acids. Trimming removed 2 bases at V and 7 bases at J, with 12 bases between. This chain's CDR3 is CASGLYRGQEQYF. The CDR3 DNA sequence: TGTGCTAGTGGTTTGTATCGGGGGCAGGAGCAGTACTTC.

The chain joins TRBV12-3 or TRBV12-4 to TRBJ2-5, with 9 bases aligning to TRBD2. The CDR3 consists of 15 residues. V shed 1 base, J shed 1 base, and the junction held 1 base outside the gene matches. The CDR3 reads CASSLGSGSQETQYF. In DNA, the CDR3 is TGTGCCAGCAGTTTAGGTAGCGGGAGCCAAGAGACCCAGTACTTC.

This clonotype has ten or more counts. CDR3 nucleotide sequence: TGTGCCAGCACTGGACAGGGTAGGAGCGAGCAGTACTTC. This codes for CASTGQGRSEQYF. The rearrangement uses TRBV6-1 and TRBJ2-7; 8 bases agree with TRBD1. The V gene end was trimmed by 7 bases and the J gene end by 6 bases; junction bases not matched to a gene: 8. This CDR3 comprises 13 residues. Germline V lookup: CDR1 MNHNS, CDR2 SASEGT.

Concerning this clonotype: A much larger clone lies a single base off, so this may be a read error. This sequence joins TRBV20-1 and TRBJ2-2; 8 bases line up with TRBD1. The CDR3 length is 13 residues. Germline values: CDR1 DFQATT, CDR2 SNEGSKA (reference sequence). The chain's CDR3 is CSALNRGAGELCF. Written as DNA, the CDR3 is TGCAGTGCTCTTAACAGGGGGGCCGGGGAGCTGTGTTTT.

This clonotype was counted ten times or more. The chain carries TRBV6-2 or TRBV6-3 and TRBJ2-2, with TRBD2 identical over 11 bases. V gave up 5 bases and J gave up 2 bases; unmatched junction bases: 10. Per the germline V gene, CDR1 is MNHEY and CDR2 is SVGEGT. CDR3 length equals 18 residues. The DNA for the CDR3 is TGTGCCAGCAGTCTATCCGGGACTAGCGGAAGAAACACCGGGGAGCTGTTTTTT. Its protein product is CASSLSGTSGRNTGELFF.

In this sample, this clonotype turned up many times. The chain couples TRBV20-1 to TRBJ2-7, with D maybe TRBD1 (6 bases). V lost 1 base and J 3 bases, leaving 16 bases between the germline ends. The CDR3 contains 15 residues. CDR1 DFQATT and CDR2 SNEGSKA come from the germline V gene (reference sequence). The CDR3: CSARAGVGGIYEQYF. The CDR3 DNA follows: TGCAGTGCTAGAGCAGGGGTAGGGGGTATCTACGAGCAGTACTTC.

The sample holds many counts of this clonotype. This CDR3 reads CASSPQGPTDHQPQHF. DNA for the CDR3: TGCGCCAGCAGCCCCCAAGGCCCAACAGACCATCAGCCCCAGCATTTT. The chain uses TRBV5-1 and TRBJ1-5; D gene ambiguous. The V gene lost 4 bases and the J gene lost 5 bases, with 19 bases spanning the gap. The V gene's germline CDR1 is SGHRS and CDR2 YFSETQ. The CDR3 is made up of 16 amino acids.

This clonotype was counted at least ten times. The chain couples TRBV9 to TRBJ2-6, with 7 nucleotides matching TRBD2. This CDR3 has 18 amino acids. The V gene's germline CDR1 is SGDLS and CDR2 YYNGEE. V lost 4 bases, J lost 2 bases, and 12 bases stayed unmatched. CDR3 in DNA: TGTGCCAGCAGCCCCCAACCTAGCGGCGTCGCTGGGGCCAACGTCCTGACTTTC. It codes for CASSPQPSGVAGANVLTF.

This clonotype was recorded at least ten times. The chain recombines TRBV12-3 or TRBV12-4 with TRBJ2-7, with 7 bases lining up with TRBD2. The CDR3 covers 14 residues. Trimming cost V 6 bases and J 7 bases; bases outside gene matches: 12. CDR3 bases: TGTGCCAGCAGGAAAGCGGGATTCCTCGCGGAGCAGTACTTC. Encoded protein: CASRKAGFLAEQYF.

This clonotype appeared many times. This chain's CDR3 is CASSNQDRLGSQYF. DNA for the CDR3: TGTGCCAGCAGTAACCAGGACAGGCTGGGGTCCCAGTACTTC. The J gene is TRBJ2-5, the V gene TRBV6-5; the match to TRBD1 covers 7 bases. V dropped 5 bases and J dropped 9; count of bases not matched to a gene: 12. CDR1 MNHEY and CDR2 SVGAGI come from the germline V gene. The CDR3 consists of 14 residues.

The chain uses TRBV7-2 and TRBJ1-6; D gene uncertain. CDR3 length equals 13 residues. Germline V lookup: CDR1 SGHTA, CDR2 FQGNSA. V was trimmed by 2 bases and J by 11 bases, leaving 10 bases between them. The CDR3 sequence: CASSLHREAPLHF. As DNA, the CDR3 is TGTGCCAGCAGCTTACACCGAGAGGCACCCCTCCACTTT.

This clonotype turned up a few times. The CDR3 loop reads CASSRGDRAAGNTIYF. The CDR3 nucleotides read TGTGCCAGCAGTCGGGGTGACAGGGCGGCTGGAAACACCATATATTTT. The V and J genes are TRBV6-1 and TRBJ1-3; 7 nucleotides align to TRBD1. Germline assignment: CDR1 MNHNS and CDR2 SASEGT. The CDR3 runs 16 residues. After removal of 5 bases from V and 2 bases from J, the junction contained 9 bases not matched to a gene.

This clonotype has at least ten counts. The V call is TRBV12-3 or TRBV12-4, the J call TRBJ2-7, with TRBD1 as a possible D gene (6 bases). The germline V and J ends were trimmed by 7 bases and 5 bases, with 15 bases remaining between them. The CDR3 is 13 residues long. Here the CDR3 DNA reads TGTGCCAGCACCTTAACAGGGCCCGACGAGCAGTACTTC. Amino acids: CASTLTGPDEQYF.